Presented here are 5 T cell receptor beta chains from one specimen sequenced in a study of T-cell reconstitution after alpha-beta-depleted transplantation in children. For TCRbeta, the library was prepared with unique molecular identifiers. TCRdb reprocessed the PCR reads with MiXCR, giving one entry per CDR3 protein. The table includes hundreds of thousands of distinct CDR3 sequences, around 13% detected once. The input for sequencing was PBMCs, taken before TCRalphabeta/CD19-depleted stem cell transplant. These receptors all come from a girl aged 2 to 10 with congenital amegakaryocytic thrombocytopenia, due to receive a stem cell transplant.

The table lists this clonotype with a few counts. This chain uses TRBV5-1 with TRBJ2-1; D is ambiguous. Germline V gene lookup returns CDR1 SGHRS and CDR2 YFSETQ. The CDR3 loop spans 13 amino acids. V dropped 6 bases and J dropped 0 bases, with 7 bases sitting between them. The CDR3 loop reads CASKPSSYNEQFF. DNA for the CDR3: TGCGCCAGCAAGCCTAGCTCCTACAATGAGCAGTTCTTC.

This clonotype was detected ten times or more. The J gene is TRBJ1-1, the V gene TRBV29-1; D is ambiguous. The germline V and J ends were trimmed by 1 base and 11 bases, with 14 bases remaining between them. The CDR3 is made up of 12 amino acids. Per the germline V gene, CDR1 is SQVTM and CDR2 is ANQGSEA. As DNA, the CDR3 is TGCAGCGTTGAAGTGAGAGGGAATTCGGCTTTCTTT. It encodes CSVEVRGNSAFF.

In this sample, this clonotype turned up many times. The V and J genes are TRBV12-3 or TRBV12-4 and TRBJ2-5, with D unresolved. The CDR3 has 14 amino acids. V shed 3 bases and J shed 1 base, with 9 bases lying between them. CDR3 sequence reads: CASSFRLGQETQYF. In nucleotides, the CDR3 is TGTGCCAGCAGTTTCCGTCTGGGCCAAGAGACCCAGTACTTC.

The chain combines TRBV12-3 or TRBV12-4 with TRBJ2-3; 10 bases fit TRBD2. The CDR3 extends over 18 amino acids. With 5 bases clipped from V and 0 bases from J, the junction kept 11 bases outside the gene matches. CDR3 residues: CASSPEIGLAVSTDTQYF. CDR3 DNA sequence: TGTGCCAGCAGTCCCGAAATCGGACTAGCGGTTAGCACAGATACGCAGTATTTT.

Many counts were recorded for this clonotype. The chain couples TRBV28 to TRBJ2-1, with a tentative D call TRBD1 (6 bases). The CDR3 totals 12 residues. V shed 7 bases and J shed 7 bases, with 11 bases lying between them. The germline gives CDR1 MDHEN, CDR2 SYDVKM. The chain's CDR3 is CASTQQGNEQFF. The CDR3, as DNA: TGTGCCAGCACCCAACAGGGAAATGAGCAGTTCTTC. The full variable domain, its missing parts supplied by reference TRBV28 and TRBJ2-1, is DVKVTQSSRYLVKRTGEKVFLECVQDMDHENMFWYRQDPGLGLRLIYFSYDVKMKEKGDIPEGYSVSREKKERFSLILESASTNQTSMYLCASTQQGNEQFFGPGTRLTVL.